This is a list of T cell receptor beta chains from one sample in a study of blood T cell repertoires in COVID-19. Data came from immunoSEQ multiplex PCR; TCRdb stores just in-frame clones and leaves some out. The table lists 150,000 to 170,000 clones, approximately 85% of them singletons. What was sequenced was peripheral blood. Receptors were obtained from a man between 60 and 75 years old with COVID-19, enrolled during active disease. CDR3s include the opening cysteine and the closing phenylalanine or tryptophan. The D gene is left open where the match is weak. Size is stated for part of the rows, as once, few or many counts, or as a class when the clone is expanded.

d_call	v_call	cdr3_length	j_call	clone_size	cdr3_aa	cdr3_nt
TRBD2	TRBV5-1	15	TRBJ2-7	NA	CASSPAGTRGYEQYF	TGCGCCAGCAGCCCGGCCGGGACTAGGGGCTACGAGCAGTACTTC
NA	TRBV11-2	13	TRBJ2-3	NA	CASSSATGDTQYF	TGTGCCAGCAGCTCGGCGACAGGAGATACGCAGTATTTT
NA	TRBV5-1	13	TRBJ1-2	NA	CASGAGFSGGYTF	TGCGCCAGCGGTGCAGGTTTTTCTGGTGGCTACACCTTC
NA	TRBV18	16	TRBJ2-1	NA	CASSPPAGAPYNEQFF	TGTGCCAGCTCACCCCCGGCAGGGGCACCCTACAATGAGCAGTTCTTC
NA	TRBV7-2	15	TRBJ1-6	NA	CASSSDGGYNSPLHF	TGTGCCAGCAGCTCGGACGGGGGATATAATTCACCCCTCCACTTT
NA	TRBV27	16	TRBJ2-3	NA	CASSLNKGFSTDTQYF	TGTGCCAGCAGTTTAAATAAGGGGTTTAGCACAGATACGCAGTATTTT
NA	TRBV11-3	14	TRBJ1-5	NA	CASSPTGYNQPQHF	TGTGCCAGCAGCCCCACAGGGTACAATCAGCCCCAGCATTTT
TRBD1	TRBV7-2	13	TRBJ1-1	NA	CASSSQGGTEAFF	TGTGCCAGCAGCTCACAGGGGGGCACTGAAGCTTTCTTT
NA	TRBV6-6	16	TRBJ2-7	NA	CASSYTNPSLSYEQYF	TGTGCCAGCAGTTACACAAACCCTAGCTTGTCCTACGAGCAGTACTTC
NA	TRBV5-6	15	TRBJ2-3	NA	CASSKTPSEEVTQYF	TGTGCCAGCAGCAAGACACCGTCGGAGGAAGTTACGCAGTATTTT
TRBD2	TRBV30	15	TRBJ2-5	NA	CAWSVGSSGSETQYF	TGTGCCTGGAGTGTAGGGTCTAGCGGGAGTGAGACCCAGTACTTC
NA	TRBV28	16	TRBJ2-3	NA	CASSLETHLSRDTQYF	TGTGCCAGCAGTTTAGAGACTCACCTGTCGAGAGATACGCAGTATTTT
TRBD1	TRBV7-8	15	TRBJ1-3	NA	CASSLADRAGNTIYF	TGTGCCAGCAGCTTAGCGGACAGGGCTGGAAACACCATATATTTT
NA	TRBV18	13	TRBJ1-4	once	CASSQTLGEKLFF	TGTGCCAGCTCACAGACACTGGGTGAAAAACTGTTTTTT
NA	TRBV3-1/TRBV3-2	13	TRBJ1-5	NA	CASSQTFNQPQHF	TGTGCCAGCAGCCAAACTTTCAATCAGCCCCAGCATTTT
TRBD2	TRBV19	16	TRBJ2-6	NA	CASRREGSPGANVLTF	TGTGCCAGTAGAAGGGAGGGGAGTCCTGGGGCCAACGTCCTGACTTTC
NA	TRBV5-6	14	TRBJ2-5	NA	CASSLVEVVETQYF	TGTGCCAGCAGCTTGGTCGAGGTCGTTGAGACCCAGTACTTC
TRBD1	TRBV30	13	TRBJ1-5	NA	CALGQGAGQPQHF	TGTGCCTTGGGACAGGGGGCAGGTCAGCCCCAGCATTTT
TRBD1	TRBV28	16	TRBJ2-7	NA	CASSGTTGTAAYEQYF	TGTGCCAGCAGTGGAACTACCGGGACAGCAGCCTACGAGCAGTACTTC